The 20 T cell receptor beta chains reported below all come from one sample, sequenced in a study of shared T cell receptors in the human thymus. Generated by immunoSEQ multiplex PCR, the TCRdb table keeps only in-frame clones and is missing some. Here the sample spans fewer than 700,000 clones, 85% to 90% being singletons. These data also featured in a second study, about human thymus T cells.

Source material: thymocytes. Every receptor here comes from a boy in the first two years of life with a congenital heart defect.

This clone was detected once. The genes are TRBV11-2 and TRBJ1-1, with 9 bases lining up with TRBD1. The CDR3 loop spans 14 amino acids. Germline CDR1 reads SGHAT; CDR2 reads FQNNGV. V was clipped by 7 bases and J by 4 bases; unmatched bases: 7. CDR3 protein: CASNQQGAGTEAFF. The CDR3 coding sequence is TGTGCCAGCAACCAACAGGGGGCAGGCACTGAAGCTTTCTTT.

This clone was seen a handful of times. This chain links TRBV4-1 with TRBJ1-4; weak D call: TRBD1 (6 bases). The germline CDR1 and CDR2 sequences are MGHRA and YSYEKL. This CDR3 contains 14 residues. The germline V and J ends were trimmed by 3 bases and 8 bases, with 13 bases remaining between them. The CDR3 loop reads CASSQGRGGEKLFF. The CDR3 DNA sequence: TGCGCCAGCAGCCAGGGCAGGGGAGGGGAAAAACTGTTTTTT.

This chain uses TRBV6-5 with TRBJ2-5; D may be TRBD1 (6 bases). Looked up from germline, CDR1 is MNHEY and CDR2 is SVGAGI. This CDR3 is 14 amino acids long. Deletions cut 10 bases from V and 2 bases from J, with 17 bases between. CDR3 loop: CATGDRLAQETQYF. DNA for the CDR3: TGTGCCACCGGTGACAGGCTTGCTCAAGAGACCCAGTACTTC.

J is TRBJ1-1 and V is TRBV4-3, with D perhaps TRBD1 (6 bases). Germline CDR1 reads LGHNA; CDR2 reads YSLEER. With 4 bases removed from V and 6 bases from J, the gap between germline ends came to 21 bases. The CDR3 contains 16 residues. CDR3 amino acids: CASSPGHHPGMSEAFF. CDR3 DNA sequence: TGCGCCAGCAGCCCGGGACACCACCCCGGAATGTCTGAAGCTTTCTTT.

The rearrangement uses TRBV7-9 and TRBJ2-7; 9 bases fit TRBD1. The CDR3 spans 14 residues. The ends lost 4 bases at V and 3 bases at J; junction bases unmatched: 4. Germline V lookup: CDR1 SEHNR, CDR2 FQNEAQ (reference sequence). This chain's CDR3 is CASSSDRGDYEQYF. In nucleotides, the CDR3 is TGTGCCAGCAGCTCGGACAGGGGTGACTACGAGCAGTACTTC. The full variable domain, in which reference TRBV7-9 and TRBJ2-7 provide the parts outside the CDR3, is DTGVSQNPRHKITKRGQNVTFRCDPISEHNRLYWYRQTLGQGPEFLTYFQNEAQLEKSRLLSDRFSAERPKGSFSTLEIQRTEQGDSAMYLCASSSDRGDYEQYFGPGTRLTVT.

The rearrangement links TRBV14 to TRBJ2-7; 14 bases map to TRBD2. The germline V gene encodes CDR1 SGHDN and CDR2 FVKESK. V trimming: 2 bases; J trimming: 5 bases; junction bases outside the gene matches: 8. The CDR3 sequence is 17 residues long. Written as DNA, the CDR3 is TGTGCCAGCAGCCAAACCGGGACTAGCGGGAGAAGCGACGAGCAGTACTTC. This codes for CASSQTGTSGRSDEQYF.

The chain joins TRBV7-2 to TRBJ2-3, with unresolved D. Germline-derived CDR1 and CDR2 are SGHTA and FQGNSA. This CDR3 has 15 amino acids. Between the trimmed V and J ends, which lost 1 base and 1 base, there was a span of 9 bases. The CDR3, as DNA: TGTGCCAGCAGCTTAGTCGAGCAGGGCACAGATACGCAGTATTTT. Translating it yields CASSLVEQGTDTQYF.

The sample holds one count of this clone. V is TRBV7-2 and J is TRBJ2-7; 11 nucleotides agree with TRBD1. The germline V gene encodes CDR1 SGHTA and CDR2 FQGNSA. The CDR3 spans 19 residues. Germline trimming cut 5 bases from V and 5 bases from J; bases unmatched to any gene: 20. The CDR3 spells CASSPGRDRGIGGGHEQYF. CDR3 nucleotides: TGTGCCAGCAGCCCGGGTCGGGACAGGGGGATAGGAGGTGGGCACGAGCAGTACTTC.

In its sample, this clone was seen a few times. The rearrangement uses TRBV29-1 and TRBJ2-3; tentatively, D is TRBD2 (6 bases). Germline V CDR1 and CDR2: SQVTM, ANQGSEA. The V gene lost 6 bases and the J gene lost 2 bases, with 27 bases spanning the gap. CDR3 length: 18 residues. CDR3 residues: CSVPKPQGLPTDTDTQYF. CDR3 sequence (DNA): TGCAGCGTACCGAAGCCCCAGGGACTGCCTACAGACACAGATACGCAGTATTTT.

This clone showed up just once. The chain employs TRBV6-5 and TRBJ2-3, with D uncertain. The CDR3 consists of 15 residues. The germline V and J ends were trimmed by 6 bases and 3 bases, with 16 bases remaining between them. CDR1 and CDR2 (germline): MNHEY, SVGAGI. CDR3 nucleotides: TGTGCCAGCAGACAACTACAAGAGCAAACAGATACGCAGTATTTT. It is translated as CASRQLQEQTDTQYF.

The chain is built from TRBV15 and TRBJ2-2; TRBD2 agrees at 9 bases. Germline CDR1 LNHNV, CDR2 YYDKDF (reference sequence). V gave up 8 bases and J gave up 0 bases; unmatched junction bases: 10. The CDR3 spans 17 residues. In DNA form, the CDR3 reads TGTGCCACCCCGCTTTGTGGACTAGCGACGAACACCGGGGAGCTGTTTTTT. Protein sequence: CATPLCGLATNTGELFF.

The CDR3 reads CASSHQPGQDSYEQYF. CDR3 DNA: TGTGCCAGCAGCCACCAACCGGGACAGGACTCCTACGAGCAGTACTTC. The chain employs TRBV11-3 and TRBJ2-7; 8 bases agree with TRBD1. The ends lost 5 bases at V and 0 bases at J; junction bases unmatched: 9. The CDR3 covers 16 residues. Germline V gene lookup returns CDR1 SGHNT and CDR2 YENEEA.

V gene TRBV4-2 combines with J gene TRBJ2-1; 15 bases map to TRBD2. With V trimmed by 0 bases and J by 6 bases, 9 bases remained unmatched. The germline gives CDR1 LGHNA, CDR2 YNFKEQ. This CDR3 has 19 amino acids. The DNA of the CDR3 is TGTGCCAGCAGCCAAGAGCCCCACGGACTAGCGGGAGGGGGCAATGAGCAGTTCTTC. Translation gives CASSQEPHGLAGGGNEQFF.

The chain carries TRBV28 and TRBJ2-7, with 12 bases fitting TRBD2. Germline assignment: CDR1 MDHEN and CDR2 SYDVKM. This CDR3 spans 18 amino acids. Germline trimming cut 6 bases from V and 2 bases from J; bases unmatched to any gene: 14. The CDR3 loop is CASRNRGLPSGRAYEQYF. The DNA of the CDR3 is TGTGCCAGCAGGAACAGGGGGCTCCCTAGCGGGAGGGCCTACGAGCAGTACTTC.

This clone was detected only a few times. The J gene is TRBJ1-3, the V gene TRBV5-5; maybe TRBD1 (6 bases). Germline loops: CDR1 SGHKS, CDR2 YYEKEE (reference sequence). This CDR3 contains 14 residues. Trimming pared 5 bases from V and 3 bases from J, leaving 12 bases between. CDR3 residues: CASRPTGYGNTIYF. In DNA form, the CDR3 reads TGTGCCAGCAGGCCTACAGGGTATGGAAACACCATATATTTT.

The V and J genes are TRBV21-1 and TRBJ2-3; the D call TRBD2 from the table was never checked on the DNA. TRBV21-1 is termed a pseudogene. This CDR3 contains 18 residues. CDR3 DNA sequence: TGTGCCAGCAGCAAAAGAGGAGTTGGGCCGTGGGGGGCAGATACGCAGTATTTT. Protein product: CASSKRGVGPWGADTQYF.

The V call is TRBV4-1, the J call TRBJ2-5; 10 bases align to TRBD2. Germline V CDR1 and CDR2: MGHRA, YSYEKL. CDR3 length: 18 residues. V trimming: 0 bases; J trimming: 5 bases; junction bases outside the gene matches: 12. The DNA of the CDR3 is TGCGCCAGCAGCCAAGATAGGGATCTAGCGGGAGAAGCGGAGACCCAGTACTTC. It encodes CASSQDRDLAGEAETQYF.

CDR3 DNA sequence: TGTGCCAGCAGCTCAAACCCTTCGGCTGACTACTCCTACGAGCAGTACTTC. This codes for CASSSNPSADYSYEQYF. This chain connects TRBV7-6 to TRBJ2-7, with a tentative D call TRBD2 (5 bases). From germline, CDR1 is SGHVS and CDR2 FNYEAQ. This CDR3 has 17 residues. The V and J ends lost 4 bases and 0 bases respectively, with 19 bases between them.

In nucleotides, the CDR3 is TGTGCCAGCTCATCGGGACTAGCGGGAGGCCCCGGTTCGATTTACAATGAGCAGTTCTTC. Residues: CASSSGLAGGPGSIYNEQFF. V usage is TRBV18 and J usage is TRBJ2-1, with 15 bases lining up with TRBD2. The V and J ends lost 5 bases and 4 bases, in that order; junction bases with no gene match: 15. This CDR3 is 20 amino acids long. CDR1 KGHSH and CDR2 LQKENI come from the germline V gene.

The chain is built from TRBV7-6 and TRBJ2-3; 9 bases align to TRBD1. The CDR3 spans 15 residues. Germline V gene sequence: CDR1 SGHVS, CDR2 FNYEAQ. V lost 3 bases, J lost 1 base, and 2 bases stayed unmatched. For the CDR3, the DNA is TGTGCCAGCAGCTTCCGGACAGGGGGCACAGATACGCAGTATTTT. This translates into CASSFRTGGTDTQYF.